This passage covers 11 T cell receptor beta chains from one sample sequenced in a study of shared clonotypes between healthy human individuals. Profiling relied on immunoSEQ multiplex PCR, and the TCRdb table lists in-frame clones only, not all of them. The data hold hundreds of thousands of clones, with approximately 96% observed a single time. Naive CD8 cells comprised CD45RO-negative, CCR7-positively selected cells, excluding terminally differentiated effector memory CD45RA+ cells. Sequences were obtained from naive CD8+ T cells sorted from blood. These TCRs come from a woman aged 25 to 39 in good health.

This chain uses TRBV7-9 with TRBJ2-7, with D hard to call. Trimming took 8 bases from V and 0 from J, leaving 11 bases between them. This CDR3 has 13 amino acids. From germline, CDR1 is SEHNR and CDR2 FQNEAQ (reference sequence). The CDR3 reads CASETLVSYEQYF. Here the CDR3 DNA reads TGTGCCAGCGAAACATTGGTCTCCTACGAGCAGTACTTC.

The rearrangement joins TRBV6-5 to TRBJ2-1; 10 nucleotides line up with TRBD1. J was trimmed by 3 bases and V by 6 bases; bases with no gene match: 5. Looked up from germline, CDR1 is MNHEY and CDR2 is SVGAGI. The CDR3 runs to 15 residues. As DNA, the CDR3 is TGTGCCAGCAGCGAGGGGACAGGGGTCTACAATGAGCAGTTCTTC. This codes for CASSEGTGVYNEQFF.

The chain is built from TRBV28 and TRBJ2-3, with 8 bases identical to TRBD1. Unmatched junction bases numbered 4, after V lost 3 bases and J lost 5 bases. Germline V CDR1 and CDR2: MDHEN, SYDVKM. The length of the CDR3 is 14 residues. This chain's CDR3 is CASSFGTGRDTQYF. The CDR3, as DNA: TGTGCCAGCAGTTTTGGGACAGGCAGAGATACGCAGTATTTT. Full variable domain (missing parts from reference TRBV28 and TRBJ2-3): DVKVTQSSRYLVKRTGEKVFLECVQDMDHENMFWYRQDPGLGLRLIYFSYDVKMKEKGDIPEGYSVSREKKERFSLILESASTNQTSMYLCASSFGTGRDTQYFGPGTRLTVL.

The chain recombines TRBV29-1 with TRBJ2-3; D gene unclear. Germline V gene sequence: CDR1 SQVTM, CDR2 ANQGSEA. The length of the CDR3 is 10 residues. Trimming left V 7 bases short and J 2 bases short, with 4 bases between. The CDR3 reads CSANTDTQYF. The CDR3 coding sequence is TGCAGCGCTAACACAGATACGCAGTATTTT.

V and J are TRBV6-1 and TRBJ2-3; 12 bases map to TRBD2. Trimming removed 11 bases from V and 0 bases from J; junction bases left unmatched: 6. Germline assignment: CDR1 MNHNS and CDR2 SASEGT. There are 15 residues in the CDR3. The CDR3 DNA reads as TGTGCCGTTGGACTAGCGGGATATAGCACAGATACGCAGTATTTT. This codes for CAVGLAGYSTDTQYF.

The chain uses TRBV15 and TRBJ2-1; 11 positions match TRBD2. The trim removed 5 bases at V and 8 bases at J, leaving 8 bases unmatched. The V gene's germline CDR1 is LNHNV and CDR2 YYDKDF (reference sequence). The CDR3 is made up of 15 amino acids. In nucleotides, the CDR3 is TGTGCCACCAGCTCGGGACTAGCGGACCGGGATGAGCAGTTCTTC. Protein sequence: CATSSGLADRDEQFF. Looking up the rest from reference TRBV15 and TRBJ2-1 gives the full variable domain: DAMVIQNPRYQVTQFGKPVTLSCSQTLNHNVMYWYQQKSSQAPKLLFHYYDKDFNNEADTPDNFQSRRPNTSFCFLDIRSPGLGDTAMYLCATSSGLADRDEQFFGPGTRLTVL.

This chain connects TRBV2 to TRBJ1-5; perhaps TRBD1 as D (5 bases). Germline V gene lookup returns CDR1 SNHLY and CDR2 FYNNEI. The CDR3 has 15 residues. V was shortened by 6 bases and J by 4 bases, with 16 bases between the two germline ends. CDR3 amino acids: CASRGYGARNQPQHF. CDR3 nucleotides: TGTGCCAGCAGGGGATACGGGGCTCGGAATCAGCCCCAGCATTTT. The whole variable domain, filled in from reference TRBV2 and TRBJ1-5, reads EPEVTQTPSHQVTQMGQEVILRCVPISNHLYFYWYRQILGQKVEFLVSFYNNEISEKSEIFDDQFSVERPDGSNFTLKIRSTKLEDSAMYFCASRGYGARNQPQHFGDGTRLSIL.

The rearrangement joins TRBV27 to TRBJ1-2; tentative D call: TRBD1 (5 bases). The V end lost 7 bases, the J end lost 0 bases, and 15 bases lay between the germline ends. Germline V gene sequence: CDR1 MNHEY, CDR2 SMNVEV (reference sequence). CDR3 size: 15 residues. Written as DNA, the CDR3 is TGTGCCAGCACCCCTGGGCAGGGAGCTAACTATGGCTACACCTTC. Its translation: CASTPGQGANYGYTF.

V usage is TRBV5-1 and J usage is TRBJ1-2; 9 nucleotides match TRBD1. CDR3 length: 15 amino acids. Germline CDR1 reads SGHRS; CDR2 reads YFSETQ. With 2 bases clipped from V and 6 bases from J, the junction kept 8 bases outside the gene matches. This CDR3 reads CASSFTGGILDGYTF. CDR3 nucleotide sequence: TGCGCCAGCAGCTTCACAGGGGGCATTCTCGATGGCTACACCTTC.

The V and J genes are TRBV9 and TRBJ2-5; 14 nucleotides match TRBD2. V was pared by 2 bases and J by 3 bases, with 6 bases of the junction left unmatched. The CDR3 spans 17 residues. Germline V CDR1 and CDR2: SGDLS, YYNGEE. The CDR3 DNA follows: TGTGCCAGCAGCGTCGGGACTAGCGGGAGCTATGAAGAGACCCAGTACTTC. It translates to CASSVGTSGSYEETQYF.

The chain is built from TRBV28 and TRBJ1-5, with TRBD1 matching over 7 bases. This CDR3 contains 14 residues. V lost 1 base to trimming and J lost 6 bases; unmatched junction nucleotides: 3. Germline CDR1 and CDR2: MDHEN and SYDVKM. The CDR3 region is CASSLYRGPQPQHF. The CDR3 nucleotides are TGTGCCAGCAGTTTATACAGGGGCCCTCAGCCCCAGCATTTT.